The present entry profiles one T cell receptor (beta chain) with its context. It was with a sample-barcoded 5' primer and a J-beta primer mix that a second PCR of roughly 7 to 12 cycles was run. TCRdb independently ran MiXCR on the 5' RACE reads; one entry per CDR3 protein. The sample includes around 690,000 distinct CDR3 sequences, approximately 50% of them seen just once. Germline lookup yields CDR1 MGHRA and CDR2 YSYEKL. This CDR3 has 16 residues. The ends lost 4 bases at V and 3 bases at J; junction bases unmatched: 5. These data belong to a study of blood T cells in healthy people across ages. Background on the study: When template switching was applied, about one barcoded beta molecule was captured per two T cells.

The origin of this receptor is a man aged 55-75 years in good health. This chain connects TRBV4-1 to TRBJ2-3, with 12 nucleotides matching TRBD1. The material sequenced was blood. The CDR3 sequence: CASSRRDRGLTDTQYF. The CDR3 DNA sequence: TGCGCCAGCAGCCGTAGGGACAGGGGGCTAACAGATACGCAGTATTTT.